What follows are 8 T cell receptor beta chains derived from one specimen sequenced in a study of control samples from healthy donors and cancer patients. The table came from immunoSEQ multiplex PCR; TCRdb's copy has only in-frame clones and leaves some out. There are about 79,000 clones in the sample; over 85% occur only once, and over 1% lies in the top ten. The sample consisted of PBMCs. The origin of the receptors is a middle-aged woman with lung cancer.

The chain is built from TRBV5-1 and TRBJ2-7; D is uncertain. This CDR3 has 12 amino acids. Per the germline V gene, CDR1 is SGHRS and CDR2 is YFSETQ. Trimming took off 1 base at V and 7 bases at J, with 9 bases between the two ends. DNA for the CDR3: TGCGCCAGCAGCTTGAATCAGGTGGAGCAGTACTTC. Translation: CASSLNQVEQYF.

V usage is TRBV6-5 and J usage is TRBJ2-7; D unclear. V lost 6 bases and J lost 4, with 10 bases in between. This CDR3 is 12 amino acids long. CDR1 is MNHEY and CDR2 is SVGAGI in the germline V gene. The CDR3 DNA reads as TGTGCCAGCAGCCTTGAAGGGTACGAGCAGTACTTC. Protein: CASSLEGYEQYF.

The chain links TRBV5-4 to TRBJ2-7, with D perhaps matching TRBD1 (5 bases). Trimming stripped 3 bases from V and 1 base from J, with 14 bases between. Per germline, CDR1 SGHNT and CDR2 YYREEE (reference sequence). The CDR3 is 15 residues long. The CDR3 coding sequence is TGTGCCAGCAGCTCTACAATAGACAGTTCCTACGAGCAGTACTTC. Encoded protein: CASSSTIDSSYEQYF.

The V gene is TRBV7-6, the J gene TRBJ2-3; 10 positions agree with TRBD2. Germline V gene sequence: CDR1 SGHVS, CDR2 FNYEAQ. V was pared by 4 bases and J by 4 bases, with 8 bases of the junction left unmatched. There are 16 residues in the CDR3. CDR3 coding DNA: TGTGCCAGCAGCTGGGGGGCTAGCGGGGGCGCAGATACGCAGTATTTT. It codes for CASSWGASGGADTQYF. Looking up the rest from reference TRBV7-6 and TRBJ2-3 gives the full variable domain: GAGVSQSPRYKVTKRGQDVALRCDPISGHVSLYWYRQALGQGPEFLTYFNYEAQQDKSGLPNDRFSAERPEGSISTLTIQRTEQRDSAMYRCASSWGASGGADTQYFGPGTRLTVL.

V is TRBV5-1 and J is TRBJ2-2, with TRBD2 matching 7 bases. CDR3 length equals 15 residues. Germline trimming cut 5 bases from V and 6 bases from J; bases unmatched to any gene: 10. Looked up from germline, CDR1 is SGHRS and CDR2 is YFSETQ. The CDR3 DNA is TGCGCCAGCAGGCCCCCGGGACTATCCGCCGGGGAGCTGTTTTTT. Translation gives CASRPPGLSAGELFF.

CDR3 in DNA: TGTGCCAGCAGCTTAGCGGGGACAGGGGTTGGCTATGGCTACACCTTC. Translating gives CASSLAGTGVGYGYTF. The chain is built from TRBV7-6 and TRBJ1-2; 10 bases are shared with TRBD1. V was pared by 0 bases and J by 4 bases, with 5 bases of the junction left unmatched. From germline, CDR1 is SGHVS and CDR2 FNYEAQ. The CDR3 has 16 residues.

The J gene is TRBJ1-1, the V gene TRBV4-1, with D possibly being TRBD1 (5 bases). V lost 6 bases and J 2 bases, leaving 13 bases between the germline ends. This CDR3 is 14 amino acids long. Per germline, CDR1 MGHRA and CDR2 YSYEKL. The CDR3 nucleotides are TGCGCCAGCAGGGAAATGGGGGGAAACACTGAAGCTTTCTTT. Residues: CASREMGGNTEAFF.

This clone was seen a handful of times. J is TRBJ2-6 and V is TRBV29-1; possible D gene TRBD1, 5 bases. V lost 4 bases and J lost 1, with 14 bases in between. The germline V gene has CDR1 SQVTM and CDR2 ANQGSEA. The CDR3 has 16 residues. The CDR3 region has the DNA TGCAGCGTTGTGTACAGGAGCTTTTCTGGGGCCAACGTCCTGACTTTC. The encoded protein is CSVVYRSFSGANVLTF.